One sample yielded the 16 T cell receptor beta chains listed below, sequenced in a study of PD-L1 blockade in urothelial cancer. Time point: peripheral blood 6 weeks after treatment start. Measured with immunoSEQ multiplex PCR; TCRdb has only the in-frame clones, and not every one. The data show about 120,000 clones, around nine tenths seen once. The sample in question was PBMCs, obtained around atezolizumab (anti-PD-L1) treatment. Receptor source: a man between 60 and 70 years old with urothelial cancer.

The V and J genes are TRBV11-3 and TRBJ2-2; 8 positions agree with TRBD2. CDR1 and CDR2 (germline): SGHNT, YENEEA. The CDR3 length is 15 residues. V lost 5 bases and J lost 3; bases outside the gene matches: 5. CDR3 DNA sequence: TGTGCCAGCAGCGCCCGGGAGGGAGACACCGGGGAGCTGTTTTTT. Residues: CASSAREGDTGELFF.

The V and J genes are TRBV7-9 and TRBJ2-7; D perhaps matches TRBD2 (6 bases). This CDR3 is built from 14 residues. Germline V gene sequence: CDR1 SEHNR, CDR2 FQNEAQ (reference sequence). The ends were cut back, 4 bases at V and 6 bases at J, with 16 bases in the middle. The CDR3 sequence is CASSSGLLWGEQYF. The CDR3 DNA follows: TGTGCCAGCAGCTCTGGACTACTCTGGGGCGAGCAGTACTTC.

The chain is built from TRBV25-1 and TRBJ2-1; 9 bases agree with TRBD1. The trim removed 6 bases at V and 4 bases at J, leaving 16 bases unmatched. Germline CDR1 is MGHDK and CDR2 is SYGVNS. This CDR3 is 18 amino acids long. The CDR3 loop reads CASSHRDRVLQEYNEQFF. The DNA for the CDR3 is TGTGCCAGCAGCCACCGGGACAGGGTTCTCCAAGAGTACAATGAGCAGTTCTTC.

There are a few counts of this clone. In DNA, the CDR3 is TGTGCCAGCAGCGTAGACGGGGGGAGCCCCACAGATACGCAGTATTTT. As protein: CASSVDGGSPTDTQYF. The chain uses TRBV9 and TRBJ2-3, with 7 bases lining up with TRBD2. The germline V gene has CDR1 SGDLS and CDR2 YYNGEE. The CDR3 spans 16 residues. After removal of 0 bases from V and 2 bases from J, the junction contained 6 bases not matched to a gene.

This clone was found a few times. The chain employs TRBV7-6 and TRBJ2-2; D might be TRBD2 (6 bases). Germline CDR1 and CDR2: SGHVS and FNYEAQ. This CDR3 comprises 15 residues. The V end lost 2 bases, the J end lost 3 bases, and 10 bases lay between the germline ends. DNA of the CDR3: TGTGCCAGCAGCTTAAGGCGCGGGGACACCGGGGAGCTGTTTTTT. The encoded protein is CASSLRRGDTGELFF.

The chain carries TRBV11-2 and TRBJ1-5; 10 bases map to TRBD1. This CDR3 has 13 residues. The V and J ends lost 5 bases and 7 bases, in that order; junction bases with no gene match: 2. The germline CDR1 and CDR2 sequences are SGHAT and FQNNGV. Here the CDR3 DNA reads TGTGCCAGCAGCGCGACAGGGGGCCAGCCCCAGCATTTT. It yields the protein CASSATGGQPQHF.

CDR3 sequence reads: CATSSGQTNQPQHF. The CDR3 nucleotides read TGTGCCACCAGCAGTGGACAGACTAATCAGCCCCAGCATTTT. This rearrangement joins TRBV15 to TRBJ1-5; TRBD1 is a possible D gene (6 bases). This CDR3 contains 14 residues. Germline V gene lookup returns CDR1 LNHNV and CDR2 YYDKDF (reference sequence). The ends were cut back, 3 bases at V and 4 bases at J, with 10 bases in the middle.

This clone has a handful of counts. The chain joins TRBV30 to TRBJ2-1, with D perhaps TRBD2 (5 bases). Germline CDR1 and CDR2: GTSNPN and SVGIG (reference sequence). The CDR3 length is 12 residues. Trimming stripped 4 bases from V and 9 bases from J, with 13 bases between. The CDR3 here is CAWTINRGEQFF. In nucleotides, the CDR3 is TGTGCCTGGACCATCAATCGGGGTGAGCAGTTCTTC.

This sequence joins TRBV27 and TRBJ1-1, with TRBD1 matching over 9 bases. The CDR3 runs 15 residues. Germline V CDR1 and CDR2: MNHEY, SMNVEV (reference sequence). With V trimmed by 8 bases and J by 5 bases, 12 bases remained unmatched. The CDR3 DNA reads TGTGCCAGCCGGGTTCTCGGGACAGGGAGAACTGAAGCTTTCTTT. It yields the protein CASRVLGTGRTEAFF.

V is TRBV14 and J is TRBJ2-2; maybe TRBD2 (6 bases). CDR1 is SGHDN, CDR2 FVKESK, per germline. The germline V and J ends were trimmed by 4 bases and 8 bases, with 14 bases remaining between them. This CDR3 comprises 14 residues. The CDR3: CASSRDFRGGELFF. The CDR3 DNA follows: TGTGCCAGCAGCCGGGACTTCCGAGGGGGGGAGCTGTTTTTT.

The CDR3 nucleotides are TGTGCCAGCAGCTTATATGGCGGGGTAACGAACACCGGGGAGCTGTTTTTT. Protein: CASSLYGGVTNTGELFF. V gene TRBV7-3 combines with J gene TRBJ2-2; D might be TRBD2 (6 bases). The CDR3 is 17 residues long. The V end was cut by 2 bases, the J end by 0 bases, with 13 bases between. Per germline, CDR1 SGHTA and CDR2 FQGTGA. Combining the CDR3 with reference TRBV7-3 and TRBJ2-2 gives the whole variable domain GAGVSQTPSNKVTEKGKYVELRCDPISGHTALYWYRQSLGQGPEFLIYFQGTGAADDSGLPNDRFFAVRPEGSVSTLKIQRTERGDSAVYLCASSLYGGVTNTGELFFGEGSRLTVL.

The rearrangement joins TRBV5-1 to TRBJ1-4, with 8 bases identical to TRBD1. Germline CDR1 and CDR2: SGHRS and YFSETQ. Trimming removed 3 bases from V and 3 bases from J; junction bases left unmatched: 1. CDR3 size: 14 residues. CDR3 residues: CASSSGQANEKLFF. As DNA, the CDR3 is TGCGCCAGCAGCTCGGGACAGGCTAATGAAAAACTGTTTTTT.

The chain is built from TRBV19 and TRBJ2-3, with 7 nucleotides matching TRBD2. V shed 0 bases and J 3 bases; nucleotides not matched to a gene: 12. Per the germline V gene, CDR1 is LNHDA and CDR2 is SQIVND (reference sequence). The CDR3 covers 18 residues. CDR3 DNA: TGTGCCAGTAGTATAGATCTCCCAACTAGCGCCGGGACAGATACGCAGTATTTT. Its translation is CASSIDLPTSAGTDTQYF.

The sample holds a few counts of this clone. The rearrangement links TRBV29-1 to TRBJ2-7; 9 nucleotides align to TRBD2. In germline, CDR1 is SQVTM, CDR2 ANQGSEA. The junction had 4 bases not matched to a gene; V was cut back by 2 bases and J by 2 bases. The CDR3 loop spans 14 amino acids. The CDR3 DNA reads TGCAGCGTTGAAATAGCGGGGGTCACCTACGAGCAGTACTTC. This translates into CSVEIAGVTYEQYF.

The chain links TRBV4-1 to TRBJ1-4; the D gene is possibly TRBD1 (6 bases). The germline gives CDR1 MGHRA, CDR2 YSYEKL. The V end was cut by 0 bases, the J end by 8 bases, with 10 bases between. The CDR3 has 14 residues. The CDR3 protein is CASSQEDRGEKLFF. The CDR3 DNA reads TGCGCCAGCAGCCAAGAGGACAGAGGCGAAAAACTGTTTTTT.

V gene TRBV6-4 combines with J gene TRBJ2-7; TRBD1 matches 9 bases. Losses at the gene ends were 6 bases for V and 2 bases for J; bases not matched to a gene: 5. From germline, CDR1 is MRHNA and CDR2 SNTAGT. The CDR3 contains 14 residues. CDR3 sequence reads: CASSWDRVPYEQYF. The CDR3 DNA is TGTGCCAGCAGCTGGGACAGGGTTCCCTACGAGCAGTACTTC.